These T cell receptor beta chains were read from a single sample in a study of cytomegalovirus exposure and HLA in healthy donors. The method was immunoSEQ multiplex PCR; TCRdb's version includes in-frame clones alone and lacks a portion of them. This table holds approximately 210,000 clones, 80% to 90% found once. Material for sequencing was PBMCs. All receptors come from a woman in her late teens or twenties in good health and CMV-seronegative. Each CDR3 is given with its conserved first and last residue. D genes are given only for firm matches. Expanded clones are given a class, and other clones once, few, many or no size at all.

v_call: TRBV18
d_call: TRBD2
clone_size: NA
j_call: TRBJ2-1
cdr3_nt: TGTGCCAGCTCACCCCTTGACTGGGCTAGCGGGGGTAATGAGCAGTTCTTC
cdr3_aa: CASSPLDWASGGNEQFF

v_call: TRBV5-1
d_call: NA
clone_size: NA
j_call: TRBJ1-4
cdr3_nt: TGCGCCAGCAGCCTAATAACCGGTGAAAAACTGTTTTTT
cdr3_aa: CASSLITGEKLFF

v_call: TRBV28
d_call: NA
clone_size: NA
j_call: TRBJ1-2
cdr3_nt: TGTGCCAGCAGTTTGGAACAGGGTGGCTACACCTTC
cdr3_aa: CASSLEQGGYTF

v_call: TRBV19
d_call: TRBD2
clone_size: NA
j_call: TRBJ2-7
cdr3_nt: TGTGCCAGTAGTACGACGGGACTAGCGGGACACTACGAGCAGTACTTC
cdr3_aa: CASSTTGLAGHYEQYF

v_call: TRBV18
d_call: TRBD1
clone_size: NA
j_call: TRBJ2-1
cdr3_nt: TGTGCCAGCTCACCACGAAAGGGACAGATCTACAATGAGCAGTTCTTC
cdr3_aa: CASSPRKGQIYNEQFF

v_call: TRBV18
d_call: NA
clone_size: NA
j_call: TRBJ1-1
cdr3_nt: TGTGCCAGCTCTCCCAAGAGCACTGAAGCTTTCTTT
cdr3_aa: CASSPKSTEAFF

v_call: TRBV28
d_call: NA
clone_size: NA
j_call: TRBJ2-5
cdr3_nt: TGTGCCAGCAGTTTACCCGGGGGACCTGACCAAGAGACCCAGTACTTC
cdr3_aa: CASSLPGGPDQETQYF

v_call: TRBV6-1
d_call: TRBD1
clone_size: NA
j_call: TRBJ1-2
cdr3_nt: TGTGCCAGCGGGGGAAAACGGGACAGCAATGGCTACACCTTC
cdr3_aa: CASGGKRDSNGYTF

v_call: TRBV6-5
d_call: NA
clone_size: NA
j_call: TRBJ2-7
cdr3_nt: TGTGCCAGCAGTTACTCCAGGGTGGCCTACGAGCAGTACTTC
cdr3_aa: CASSYSRVAYEQYF

v_call: TRBV10-3
d_call: TRBD1
clone_size: NA
j_call: TRBJ1-2
cdr3_nt: TGTGCCATCAGTGAGTCCACCAGGATCGGAGTCAGGGGGCGACAGTATGGCTACACCTTC
cdr3_aa: CAISESTRIGVRGRQYGYTF

v_call: TRBV6-6
d_call: NA
clone_size: NA
j_call: TRBJ1-3
cdr3_nt: TGTGCCAGCAGAAGAGTAGGGGGAATGGATGGAAACACCATATATTTT
cdr3_aa: CASRRVGGMDGNTIYF

v_call: TRBV10-2
d_call: TRBD2
clone_size: few
j_call: TRBJ2-5
cdr3_nt: TGCGCCAGCAGTGCGGGAGGACGAGAGACCCAGTACTTC
cdr3_aa: CASSAGGRETQYF

v_call: TRBV30
d_call: NA
clone_size: NA
j_call: TRBJ2-7
cdr3_nt: TGTGCCTGGAGTATTCGGTTGGGCGGGTACTACGAGCAGTACTTC
cdr3_aa: CAWSIRLGGYYEQYF

v_call: TRBV5-1
d_call: NA
clone_size: NA
j_call: TRBJ2-1
cdr3_nt: TGCGCCAGCAGCTTAGGTTTGGGGCGGGGAGGTCTCAATGAGCAGTTCTTC
cdr3_aa: CASSLGLGRGGLNEQFF

v_call: TRBV6-5
d_call: TRBD1
clone_size: once
j_call: TRBJ1-5
cdr3_nt: TGTGCCAGCAGTTTGACAGGGGACGGGGTTCAGCCCCAGCATTTT
cdr3_aa: CASSLTGDGVQPQHF

v_call: TRBV5-6
d_call: TRBD2
clone_size: NA
j_call: TRBJ2-1
cdr3_nt: TGTGCCAGCAGCTTGACCTTAGCGGGAGAGATCTACAATGAGCAGTTCTTC
cdr3_aa: CASSLTLAGEIYNEQFF

v_call: TRBV28
d_call: TRBD1
clone_size: NA
j_call: TRBJ1-5
cdr3_nt: TGTGCCAGCAGTTGGGTGCAGGGGGCTGGAAAAGAGCCCCAGCATTTT
cdr3_aa: CASSWVQGAGKEPQHF

v_call: TRBV28
d_call: NA
clone_size: once
j_call: TRBJ2-5
cdr3_nt: TGTGCCAGCAGTTTTATGGACGGACTGCAAGAGACCCAGTACTTC
cdr3_aa: CASSFMDGLQETQYF

v_call: TRBV7-9
d_call: TRBD2
clone_size: NA
j_call: TRBJ2-2
cdr3_nt: TGTGCCAGCAGTCTAGCGGGACCAGGGGAGCTGTTTTTT
cdr3_aa: CASSLAGPGELFF

v_call: TRBV7-2
d_call: TRBD1
clone_size: NA
j_call: TRBJ2-2
cdr3_nt: TGTGCCAGCAGCCTACTACAGGGGACCGGGGAGCTGTTTTTT
cdr3_aa: CASSLLQGTGELFF

v_call: TRBV10-3
d_call: NA
clone_size: NA
j_call: TRBJ2-7
cdr3_nt: TGTGCCATCAGTGAGCTCGAGCGTACAAACTACGAGCAGTACTTC
cdr3_aa: CAISELERTNYEQYF

v_call: TRBV5-1
d_call: TRBD1
clone_size: NA
j_call: TRBJ1-3
cdr3_nt: TGCGCCAGCAGCTTAGACAGGGCGGTTGGAAACACCATATATTTT
cdr3_aa: CASSLDRAVGNTIYF

v_call: TRBV28
d_call: TRBD1
clone_size: NA
j_call: TRBJ2-7
cdr3_nt: TGTGCCAGCAGTTTTAAACAGGGGTCCTACGAGCAGTACTTC
cdr3_aa: CASSFKQGSYEQYF

v_call: TRBV27
d_call: NA
clone_size: NA
j_call: TRBJ2-5
cdr3_nt: TGTGCCAGCAGTTTAAGGGAGTCGGTTTTGGAGACCCAGTACTTC
cdr3_aa: CASSLRESVLETQYF

v_call: TRBV7-2
d_call: TRBD2
clone_size: NA
j_call: TRBJ2-3
cdr3_nt: TGTGCCACACTAGCGGGAGTCGGATTTAGCACAGATACGCAGTATTTT
cdr3_aa: CATLAGVGFSTDTQYF